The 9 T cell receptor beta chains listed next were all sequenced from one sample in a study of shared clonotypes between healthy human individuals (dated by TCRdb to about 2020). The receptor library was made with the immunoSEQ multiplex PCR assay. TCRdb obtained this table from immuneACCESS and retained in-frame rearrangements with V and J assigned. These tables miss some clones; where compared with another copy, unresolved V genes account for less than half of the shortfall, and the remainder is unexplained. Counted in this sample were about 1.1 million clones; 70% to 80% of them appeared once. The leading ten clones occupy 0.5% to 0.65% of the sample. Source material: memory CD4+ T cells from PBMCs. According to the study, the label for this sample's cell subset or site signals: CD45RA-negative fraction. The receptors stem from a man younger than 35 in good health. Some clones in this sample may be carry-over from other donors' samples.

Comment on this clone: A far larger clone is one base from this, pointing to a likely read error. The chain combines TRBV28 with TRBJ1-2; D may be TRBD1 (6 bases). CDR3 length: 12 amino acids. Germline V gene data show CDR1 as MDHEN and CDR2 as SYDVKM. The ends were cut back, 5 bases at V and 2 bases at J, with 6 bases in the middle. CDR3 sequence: CASSGQNYGYTF. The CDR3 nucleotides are TGTGCCAGCAGTGGACAGAACTATGGCTACACCTTC.

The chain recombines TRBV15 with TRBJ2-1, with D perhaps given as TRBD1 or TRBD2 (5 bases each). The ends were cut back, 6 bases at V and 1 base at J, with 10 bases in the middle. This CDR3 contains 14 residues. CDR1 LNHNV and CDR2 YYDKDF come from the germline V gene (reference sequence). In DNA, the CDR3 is TGTGCCACCAGGTGGGGCGGGTCCTACAATGAGCAGTTCTTC. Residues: CATRWGGSYNEQFF. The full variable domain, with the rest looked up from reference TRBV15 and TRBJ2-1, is DAMVIQNPRYQVTQFGKPVTLSCSQTLNHNVMYWYQQKSSQAPKLLFHYYDKDFNNEADTPDNFQSRRPNTSFCFLDIRSPGLGDTAMYLCATRWGGSYNEQFFGPGTRLTVL.

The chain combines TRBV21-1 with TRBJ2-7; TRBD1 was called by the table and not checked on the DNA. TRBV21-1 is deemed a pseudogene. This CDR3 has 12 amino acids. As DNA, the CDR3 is TGTGCCAGCAGCTTCCTCCGGGACAGGAGGTTCTTC. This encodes CASSFLRDRRFF.

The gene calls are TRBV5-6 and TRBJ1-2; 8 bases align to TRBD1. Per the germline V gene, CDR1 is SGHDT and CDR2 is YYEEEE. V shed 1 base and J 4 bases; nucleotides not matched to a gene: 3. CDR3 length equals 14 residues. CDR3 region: CASSLSRGLYGYTF. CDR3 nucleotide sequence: TGTGCCAGCAGCTTGAGCAGGGGGCTCTATGGCTACACCTTC. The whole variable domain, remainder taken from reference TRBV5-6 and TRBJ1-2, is DAGVTQSPTHLIKTRGQQVTLRCSPKSGHDTVSWYQQALGQGPQFIFQYYEEEERQRGNFPDRFSGHQFPNYSSELNVNALLLGDSALYLCASSLSRGLYGYTFGSGTRLTVV.

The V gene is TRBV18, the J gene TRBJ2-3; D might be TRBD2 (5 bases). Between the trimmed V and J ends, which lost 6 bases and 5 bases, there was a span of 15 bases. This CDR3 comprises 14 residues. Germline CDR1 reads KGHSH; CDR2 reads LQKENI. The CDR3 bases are TGTGCCAGCTCCCTACAAAAACGGGGAGATACGCAGTATTTT. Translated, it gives CASSLQKRGDTQYF.

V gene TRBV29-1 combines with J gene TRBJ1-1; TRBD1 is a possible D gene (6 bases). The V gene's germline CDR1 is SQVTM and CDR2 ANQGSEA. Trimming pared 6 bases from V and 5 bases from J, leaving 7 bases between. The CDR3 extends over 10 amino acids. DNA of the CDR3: TGCAGCGTACAGGGAACTGAAGCTTTCTTT. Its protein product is CSVQGTEAFF.

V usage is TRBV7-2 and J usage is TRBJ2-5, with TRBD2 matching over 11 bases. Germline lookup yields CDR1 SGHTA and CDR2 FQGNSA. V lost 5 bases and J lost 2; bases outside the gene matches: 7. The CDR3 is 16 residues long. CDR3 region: CASSDRTSGPQETQYF. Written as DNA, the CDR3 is TGTGCCAGCAGCGACCGGACTAGCGGGCCACAAGAGACCCAGTACTTC.

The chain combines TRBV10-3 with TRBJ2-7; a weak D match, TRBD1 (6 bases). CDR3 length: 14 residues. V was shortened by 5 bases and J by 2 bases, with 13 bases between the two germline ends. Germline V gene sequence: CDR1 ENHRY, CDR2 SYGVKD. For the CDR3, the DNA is TGTGCCATCAGTCGCCAGGGGACCACCTACGAGCAGTACTTC. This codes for CAISRQGTTYEQYF.

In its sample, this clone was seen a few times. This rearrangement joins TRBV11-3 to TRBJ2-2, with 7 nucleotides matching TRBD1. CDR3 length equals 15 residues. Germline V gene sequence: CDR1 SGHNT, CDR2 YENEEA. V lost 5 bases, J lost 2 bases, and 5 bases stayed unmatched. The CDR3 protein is CASSPRQGNTGELFF. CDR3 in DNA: TGTGCCAGCAGCCCAAGACAGGGCAACACCGGGGAGCTGTTTTTT.